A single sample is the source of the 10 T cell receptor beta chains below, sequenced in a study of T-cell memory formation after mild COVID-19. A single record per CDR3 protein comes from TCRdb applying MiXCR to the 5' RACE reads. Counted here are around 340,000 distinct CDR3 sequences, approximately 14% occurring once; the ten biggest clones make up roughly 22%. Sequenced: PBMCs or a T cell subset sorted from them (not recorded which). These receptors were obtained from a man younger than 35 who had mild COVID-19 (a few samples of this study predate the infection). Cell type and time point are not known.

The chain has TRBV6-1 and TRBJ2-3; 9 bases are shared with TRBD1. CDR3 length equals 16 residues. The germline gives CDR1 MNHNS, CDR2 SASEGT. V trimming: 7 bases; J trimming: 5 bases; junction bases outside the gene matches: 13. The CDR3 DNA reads TGTGCCAGCACCAGGTCCGGGACAGGGTCTGAAGATACGCAGTATTTT. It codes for CASTRSGTGSEDTQYF.

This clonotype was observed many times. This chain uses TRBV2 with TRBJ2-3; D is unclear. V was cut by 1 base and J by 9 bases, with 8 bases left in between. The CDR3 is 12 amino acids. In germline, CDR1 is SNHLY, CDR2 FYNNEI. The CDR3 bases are TGTGCCAGCAGTGAAGAGGGCGGCACGCAGTATTTT. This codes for CASSEEGGTQYF.

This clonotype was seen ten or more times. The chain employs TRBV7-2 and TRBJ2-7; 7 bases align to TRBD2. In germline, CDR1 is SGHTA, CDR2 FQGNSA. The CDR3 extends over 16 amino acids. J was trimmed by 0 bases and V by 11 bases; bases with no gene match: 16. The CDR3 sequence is CAGKLRRDYHSYEQYV. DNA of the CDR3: TGTGCCGGCAAGCTCCGGCGGGACTATCACTCCTACGAGCAGTACGTC.

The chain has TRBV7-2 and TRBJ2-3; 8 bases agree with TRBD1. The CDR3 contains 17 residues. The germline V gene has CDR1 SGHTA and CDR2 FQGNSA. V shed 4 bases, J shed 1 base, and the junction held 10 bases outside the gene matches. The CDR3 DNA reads TGTGCCAGCAGCTCGGATCCAGGGGGCGCCGGCACAGATACGCAGTATTTT. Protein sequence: CASSSDPGGAGTDTQYF. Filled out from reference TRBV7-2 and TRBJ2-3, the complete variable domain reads GAGVSQSPSNKVTEKGKDVELRCDPISGHTALYWYRQSLGQGLEFLIYFQGNSAPDKSGLPSDRFSAERTGGSVSTLTIQRTQQEDSAVYLCASSSDPGGAGTDTQYFGPGTRLTVL.

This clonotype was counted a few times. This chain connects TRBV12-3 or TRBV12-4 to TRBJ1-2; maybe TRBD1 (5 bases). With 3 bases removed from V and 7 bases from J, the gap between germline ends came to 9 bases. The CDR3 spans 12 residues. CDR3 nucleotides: TGTGCCAGCAGTTTCTCAGGGTCTGGCTACACCTTC. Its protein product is CASSFSGSGYTF.

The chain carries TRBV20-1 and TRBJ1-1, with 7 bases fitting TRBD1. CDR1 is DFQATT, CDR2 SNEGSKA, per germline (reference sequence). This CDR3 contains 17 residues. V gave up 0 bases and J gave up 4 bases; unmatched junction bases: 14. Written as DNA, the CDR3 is TGCAGTGCTAGAGATGGTGTTGTAAAAGGGGGCCGCACTGAAGCTTTCTTT. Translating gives CSARDGVVKGGRTEAFF.

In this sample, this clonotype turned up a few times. DNA for the CDR3: TGTGCCAGCAGCCGACCCCCAGGGGCTGACACCGGGGAGCTGTTTTTT. Residues: CASSRPPGADTGELFF. The chain couples TRBV5-5 to TRBJ2-2; D may be TRBD1 (6 bases). Trimming left V 4 bases short and J 3 bases short, with 16 bases between. There are 16 residues in the CDR3. Looked up from germline, CDR1 is SGHKS and CDR2 is YYEKEE (reference sequence).

This chain's CDR3 is CASSRSPEPTAEQYF. CDR3 nucleotide sequence: TGTGCCAGCTCACGCAGCCCAGAGCCTACCGCCGAGCAGTACTTC. The rearrangement links TRBV18 to TRBJ2-7; D is undetermined. Trimming cost V 4 bases and J 6 bases, with 19 bases left between them. Per germline, CDR1 KGHSH and CDR2 LQKENI. CDR3 size: 15 residues.

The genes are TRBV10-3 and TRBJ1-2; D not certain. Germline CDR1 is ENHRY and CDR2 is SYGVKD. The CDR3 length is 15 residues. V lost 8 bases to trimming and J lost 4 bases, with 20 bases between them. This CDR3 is CAIHHSNRDGYGYTF. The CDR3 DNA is TGTGCCATCCACCACTCGAATCGAGACGGCTATGGCTACACCTTC.

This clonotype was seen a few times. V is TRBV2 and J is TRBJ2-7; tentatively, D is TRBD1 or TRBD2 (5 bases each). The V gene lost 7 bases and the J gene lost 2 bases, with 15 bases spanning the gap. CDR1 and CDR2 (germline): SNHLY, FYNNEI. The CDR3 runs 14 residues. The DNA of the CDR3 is TGTGCCAGCACCCGAGTAGGGGAGACCTACGAGCAGTACTTC. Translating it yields CASTRVGETYEQYF.